Below, one T cell receptor beta chain is given with its context. It has no known antigen specificity. It has no much larger one-base neighbor in the sample; base qualities were not kept. This sample was sequenced with an Illumina MiSeq. TRB rearrangements were amplified by multiplex PCR with BIOMED2 TRB-A/B primer pools. Illumina-compatible adapters and 7-nucleotide sample barcodes were added to the amplicons in two consecutive PCRs. Phusion HS II polymerase was used for all library PCRs. The amplicons were purified from gel with the NucleoSpin Gel and PCR Clean-up kit, measured on Qubit, and then pooled at 4 to 5 nM. Amplicon pool quality was checked on an Agilent 2100 Bioanalyzer before Illumina next-generation sequencing. Under the source paper's analysis protocol: Annotation of TRB rearrangements was performed with MiXCR 3.0.8 using the default MiXCR reference library. Sequences with fewer than 2 reads and non-productive reads were filtered out, and every unique CDR3 nucleotide sequence was treated as a single clone. Clonality, diversity, richness and V-J gene usage were computed in R 3.5.1. TCR clustering by CDR3 similarity used GLIPH2, with generation probabilities calculated by OLGA. Only GLIPH2 clusters containing at least four unique TCR clonotypes present in at least three individuals were kept. TCRdb took the public reads, trimmed them with fastp at Q25, ran MiXCR for clone calling and kept in-frame beta chains. Each entry merges the rows of one CDR3 protein and shows their most common DNA and genes. The V and J calls follow TCRdb's processing rather than the paper's. The sample yields around 6,500 distinct CDR3 sequences; 25% to 40% were counted once. The ten largest clones add up to about 60% of the sample.

This specimen comes from a study of T and B cells in COVID-19 patients (dated by TCRdb to 2018 to 2020). About the study as a whole: Using TRB and IGH repertoire sequencing of peripheral blood, the study characterized adaptive immunity in COVID-19 patients who had active infection or had recovered. A recovered cohort included more than 15 patients who provided 20 samples, and most of these patients had mild to moderate COVID-19 treated on an outpatient basis. A median age of approximately 34 years was recorded in the recovered cohort versus over 65 years in the active-infection cohort. Of the approximately 20 patients in the active-infection cohort, some eleven were critically ill and needed mechanical ventilation or ECMO. Comorbidities linked to unfavorable COVID-19 outcome were present in about 90% of the roughly 20 patients in the active-infection cohort. Over 8 million TCR sequences were analysed in a TCR and BCR sequence repository that covered about 40 patients and approximately 70 time points. Two patients were included in both the recovered and active cohorts because samples were available from active disease and after recovery. An age-matched reference group of 30 to 40 healthy donors negative for COVID-19 antibodies served as the comparison for repertoire analyses. As many as 9 follow-up blood samples were taken per patient, and some of the samples covered different disease stages within the same individual. What the work shows at the level of the full study, not this receptor alone: Specific T cell subsets (CD4+/Treg/CD8+) and sorted SARS-CoV-2-responsive or tetramer+ T cells had not yet been sequenced, and the corresponding sequencing experiments were ongoing. A total of 2,000 to 2,500 exclusive TCR clusters, including under 40 low-pGen clusters, were found in the recovered cohort. Prospective validation of the reported TCR clusters was stated to be required before clinical use. TRB repertoires were found to be highly clonal in active COVID-19, whereas diversity and richness at recovery were found to rise above healthy donor levels. Few blood samples were available from mildly ill patients while symptoms were present or from severe cases at early time points. Patients with COVID-19 were reported to show strongly skewed TRBV/TRBJ gene usage. The cohort was considered too small for HLA contributions to COVID-19 susceptibility or severity to be assessed.

TRB repertoires were amplified from approximately 250-500 ng of genomic DNA extracted from blood. The sample taken for sequencing was blood. The sequence was obtained from a human donor with active COVID-19.

The sequenced DNA is TGCGCCAGCAGCCAAGATCTAGGGACAGGGGGCGCGGGGGGCTACACCTTC. This gives the protein CASSQDLGTGGAGGYTF. The V and J genes are TRBV4-1 and TRBJ1-2; TRBD1 agrees with 12 junctional bases. The germline V gene encodes CDR1 MGHRA and CDR2 YSYEKL. The CDR3 goes from the cysteine to the phenylalanine over 17 residues. Only the CDR3 DNA is retained, 51 bases long and in frame from the first base. The junction shows trimming of 0 bases on V and 8 bases on J, and the gene matches do not reach 10 bases of it.